This T cell receptor (beta chain) was documented in a study of T cells in Graves' hyperthyroidism and ophthalmopathy. Stable Graves' hyperthyroidism meant no ophthalmopathy progression within 18 months. Exclusion of patients followed from uncontrolled infection, other autoimmune disease, pregnancy or lactation. In its sample, this clonotype was seen many times. RNA transcripts were the template for amplifying TCR beta CDR3 regions. Using the HTBI primer set, a first-round RT-PCR was run on the TCR CDR3. TCRdb reanalysed the multiplex PCR reads using MiXCR and keeps one entry per CDR3 protein. The sample holds around 450,000 distinct CDR3 sequences, around 16% seen once. The sample consisted of blood. This receptor was taken from a woman younger than 30 with Graves' hyperthyroidism.

CDR3 sequence (DNA): TGTGCCAGCAGCTTCCAGGTCGGGGCAGGGAGGGGAGCTTTCTTT. Translation: CASSFQVGAGRGAFF. The rearrangement joins TRBV7-2 to TRBJ1-1; D is perhaps TRBD1 (5 bases). The V end lost 3 bases, the J end lost 10 bases, and 21 bases lay between the germline ends. Germline CDR1 is SGHTA and CDR2 is FQGNSA. The CDR3 runs to 15 residues.